This entry describes one TCR beta chain. The antigen is unknown. This CDR3 contains 16 residues. J lost 5 bases, V lost 6 bases, and 17 bases had no gene match. CDR1 is DFQATT, CDR2 SNEGSKA, per germline (reference sequence). From the 5' RACE reads, TCRdb called clonotypes with MiXCR, one entry per CDR3 protein. The sample lists just over 400,000 distinct CDR3 sequences, 23% seen once, with roughly 14% in the top ten. This sample is part of a study of T-cell memory formation after mild COVID-19. Study-wide background: TCR clusters were mostly confined to one donor each.

Study-level points and caveats: Contracting CD4+ clones sat mainly in CM and EM; CD8+ in EMRA. Balance between CD4 and CD8 was seen in clones contracting day 15 to 85, and a CD4+ lean was seen in later expanders.

The gene calls are TRBV20-1 and TRBJ2-5; TRBD2 matches 8 bases. The specimen sequenced was PBMCs or a T cell subset sorted from them (not recorded which). The clonotype comes from an adult woman who had mild COVID-19 (a few samples of this study predate the infection). Cell type and time point are not known. Here the CDR3 DNA reads TGCAGTGCCTTAGTGAGGGCGGGGGGTTTCTTGGAGACCCAGTACTTC. This sequence encodes CSALVRAGGFLETQYF.